The 21 T cell receptor beta chains below come from one sample, sequenced in a study of blood T cell repertoires in COVID-19. The protocol was immunoSEQ multiplex PCR, while the TCRdb copy is restricted to in-frame clones and leaves out a portion. The table lists 200,000 to 250,000 clones, just over 85% of them singletons. The material sequenced was PBMCs or T cells enriched from blood (not recorded which). These receptors all stem from a woman aged 40 to 55 with acute COVID-19.

The J gene is TRBJ1-2, the V gene TRBV5-4; D is perhaps TRBD1 (5 bases). CDR1 is SGHNT and CDR2 is YYREEE in the germline V gene (reference sequence). The CDR3 extends over 15 amino acids. V was shortened by 3 bases and J by 2 bases, with 14 bases between the two germline ends. The CDR3 spells CASSSPSGGNYGYTF. The DNA for the CDR3 is TGTGCCAGCAGCTCCCCCAGTGGGGGGAACTATGGCTACACCTTC. Using reference TRBV5-4 and TRBJ1-2 for the parts outside the CDR3, the full variable domain is ETGVTQSPTHLIKTRGQQVTLRCSSQSGHNTVSWYQQALGQGPQFIFQYYREEENGRGNFPPRFSGLQFPNYSSELNVNALELDDSALYLCASSSPSGGNYGYTFGSGTRLTVV.

J is TRBJ1-1 and V is TRBV7-2; 7 nucleotides align to TRBD1. The trim removed 5 bases at V and 4 bases at J, leaving 4 bases unmatched. There are 13 residues in the CDR3. Germline V CDR1 and CDR2: SGHTA, FQGNSA. DNA for the CDR3: TGTGCCAGCAGCGTAAGACAGGGCACTGAAGCTTTCTTT. This gives the protein CASSVRQGTEAFF.

This sequence joins TRBV7-9 and TRBJ1-1; a possible D gene is TRBD1 (5 bases). V shed 6 bases and J shed 5 bases, with 16 bases lying between them. This CDR3 has 14 residues. From germline, CDR1 is SEHNR and CDR2 FQNEAQ (reference sequence). The DNA of the CDR3 is TGTGCCAGCAGTCTCCGGGGGGTGCTAACTGAAGCTTTCTTT. It encodes CASSLRGVLTEAFF. Combining the CDR3 with reference TRBV7-9 and TRBJ1-1 gives the whole variable domain DTGVSQNPRHKITKRGQNVTFRCDPISEHNRLYWYRQTLGQGPEFLTYFQNEAQLEKSRLLSDRFSAERPKGSFSTLEIQRTEQGDSAMYLCASSLRGVLTEAFFGQGTRLTVV.

This chain links TRBV18 with TRBJ2-1; TRBD1 is a possible D gene (5 bases). This CDR3 has 13 residues. V lost 3 bases to trimming and J lost 3 bases, with 6 bases between them. Germline CDR1 and CDR2: KGHSH and LQKENI. CDR3 sequence reads: CASSPQGYNEQFF. The DNA of the CDR3 is TGTGCCAGCTCACCCCAGGGCTACAATGAGCAGTTCTTC.

The chain links TRBV6-1 to TRBJ2-7, with 9 bases that match TRBD1. This CDR3 comprises 13 residues. With 3 bases clipped from V and 9 bases from J, the junction kept 6 bases outside the gene matches. The germline V gene encodes CDR1 MNHNS and CDR2 SASEGT. CDR3: CASSERDREGQYV. In nucleotides, the CDR3 is TGTGCCAGCAGTGAGCGGGACAGGGAAGGGCAGTACGTC.

The CDR3 DNA reads as TGTGCCAGCTCCCCGGGGGGGACCACTTATAGCAATCAGCCCCAGCATTTT. Protein: CASSPGGTTYSNQPQHF. The chain recombines TRBV9 with TRBJ1-5; possibly TRBD1 for D (5 bases). CDR3 length: 17 residues. Trimming shortened V by 7 bases and J by 0 bases, and 20 bases separated the two germline ends. Per the germline V gene, CDR1 is SGDLS and CDR2 is YYNGEE.

A few counts support this clone. The rearrangement uses TRBV2 and TRBJ2-7, with TRBD2 identical over 14 bases. The germline CDR1 and CDR2 sequences are SNHLY and FYNNEI. Trimming at V came to 5 bases and at J to 3 bases, leaving 12 bases not matched to a gene. There are 18 residues in the CDR3. The CDR3 DNA reads TGTGCCAGCAGTCCGACTAGCGGGGGGGCCAGTTTGGGCTACGAGCAGTACTTC. The encoded protein is CASSPTSGGASLGYEQYF.

V and J are TRBV6-5 and TRBJ2-5; D is perhaps TRBD2 (6 bases). The germline V and J ends were trimmed by 11 bases and 2 bases, with 15 bases remaining between them. The germline CDR1 and CDR2 sequences are MNHEY and SVGAGI. CDR3 length: 13 amino acids. In nucleotides, the CDR3 is TGTGCCGGCGGGACGGGGCAGCAAGAGACCCAGTACTTC. This translates into CAGGTGQQETQYF.

The V gene is TRBV10-3, the J gene TRBJ1-1; D perhaps matches TRBD1 (6 bases). Trimming removed 4 bases from V and 6 bases from J, with 9 bases in between. This CDR3 is built from 12 residues. The V gene's germline CDR1 is ENHRY and CDR2 SYGVKD. CDR3 coding DNA: TGTGCCATCAGTGCACAGGGCGCTGAAGCTTTCTTT. It yields the protein CAISAQGAEAFF.

V usage is TRBV6-2 or TRBV6-3 and J usage is TRBJ1-5, with 11 bases matching TRBD1. The trim removed 4 bases at V and 7 bases at J, leaving 12 bases unmatched. The CDR3 is made up of 17 amino acids. Per the germline V gene, CDR1 is MNHEY and CDR2 is SVGEGT. The CDR3 here is CASSSTVGQGAGQPQHF. The CDR3 bases are TGTGCCAGCAGTTCTACCGTAGGACAGGGGGCAGGCCAGCCCCAGCATTTT.

The chain links TRBV19 to TRBJ1-5; 7 nucleotides align to TRBD1. Germline V lookup: CDR1 LNHDA, CDR2 SQIVND (reference sequence). The CDR3 length is 13 residues. The J segment lost 6 bases and the V segment lost 10 bases, leaving 9 bases of the junction unmatched. This CDR3 reads CATSDRASQPQHF. CDR3 DNA: TGTGCCACCTCCGACAGGGCAAGTCAGCCCCAGCATTTT.

V and J are TRBV27 and TRBJ1-2; TRBD1 aligns across 11 bases. V gave up 6 bases and J gave up 7 bases; unmatched junction bases: 10. The V gene's germline CDR1 is MNHEY and CDR2 SMNVEV (reference sequence). The CDR3 spans 15 residues. The DNA for the CDR3 is TGTGCCAGCAGCGATAGGACAGGGGGCGCCTTTGGCTACACCTTC. Translated: CASSDRTGGAFGYTF.

The genes are TRBV18 and TRBJ1-1; TRBD1 aligns across 7 bases. CDR1 is KGHSH and CDR2 is LQKENI in the germline V gene. This CDR3 has 13 amino acids. V trimming: 5 bases; J trimming: 3 bases; junction bases outside the gene matches: 3. The CDR3 sequence is CASSFGQDTEAFF. DNA of the CDR3: TGTGCCAGCTCATTCGGACAGGACACTGAAGCTTTCTTT.

V usage is TRBV3-1 (or the pseudogene TRBV3-2) and J usage is TRBJ2-2, with a weak D call TRBD2 (6 bases). V was shortened by 0 bases and J by 2 bases, with 16 bases between the two germline ends. This CDR3 contains 18 residues. The V gene's germline CDR1 is LGHDT and CDR2 YNNKEL (reference sequence). The CDR3 nucleotides read TGTGCCAGCAGCCAAGAATCGGGACTTTTTTCCAACACCGGGGAGCTGTTTTTT. Translated, it gives CASSQESGLFSNTGELFF.

This clone was observed once. The CDR3 region is CAISESGTGVLETQYF. The CDR3 DNA reads TGTGCCATCAGTGAGTCAGGGACAGGGGTTTTAGAGACCCAGTACTTC. This chain links TRBV10-3 with TRBJ2-5, with 10 bases lining up with TRBD1. The CDR3 covers 16 residues. V shed 0 bases, J shed 4 bases, and the junction held 5 bases outside the gene matches. Germline lookup yields CDR1 ENHRY and CDR2 SYGVKD.

This rearrangement joins TRBV18 to TRBJ1-2; D remains ambiguous. Germline V gene data show CDR1 as KGHSH and CDR2 as LQKENI. The germline V and J ends were trimmed by 6 bases and 0 bases, with 11 bases remaining between them. The length of the CDR3 is 14 residues. The CDR3 is CASSGLHSNYGYTF. CDR3 sequence (DNA): TGTGCCAGCTCGGGCCTACACTCTAACTATGGCTACACCTTC.

This rearrangement joins TRBV7-9 to TRBJ2-3, with 8 bases lining up with TRBD1. The CDR3 totals 18 residues. From germline, CDR1 is SEHNR and CDR2 FQNEAQ (reference sequence). J lost 0 bases, V lost 4 bases, and 12 bases had no gene match. The CDR3 coding sequence is TGTGCCAGCAGCTCTCAGGGGGCCTCGCGGAAGAGCACAGATACGCAGTATTTT. Protein: CASSSQGASRKSTDTQYF.

The chain carries TRBV7-6 and TRBJ2-5; a weak D match, TRBD1 (6 bases). The CDR3 sequence is 16 residues long. In germline, CDR1 is SGHVS, CDR2 FNYEAQ. The ends were cut back, 5 bases at V and 2 bases at J, with 18 bases in the middle. CDR3 sequence: CASSQFFGQPQETQYF. CDR3 sequence (DNA): TGTGCCAGCAGCCAATTTTTTGGACAGCCTCAAGAGACCCAGTACTTC. The whole variable domain, filled in from reference TRBV7-6 and TRBJ2-5, reads GAGVSQSPRYKVTKRGQDVALRCDPISGHVSLYWYRQALGQGPEFLTYFNYEAQQDKSGLPNDRFSAERPEGSISTLTIQRTEQRDSAMYRCASSQFFGQPQETQYFGPGTRLLVL.

V usage is TRBV3-1 (or the pseudogene TRBV3-2) and J usage is TRBJ1-2; D is possibly TRBD1 (5 bases). Germline V CDR1 and CDR2: LGHDT, YNNKEL (reference sequence). Trimming took off 0 bases at V and 1 base at J, with 9 bases between the two ends. The CDR3 consists of 15 residues. CDR3 residues: CASSQESGFNYGYTF. The CDR3 region has the DNA TGTGCCAGCAGCCAAGAGTCAGGGTTTAACTATGGCTACACCTTC.

The genes are TRBV4-3 and TRBJ1-2, with D tentatively TRBD1 (5 bases). The V end lost 4 bases, the J end lost 4 bases, and 13 bases lay between the germline ends. From germline, CDR1 is LGHNA and CDR2 YSLEER. The CDR3 runs 14 residues. DNA for the CDR3: TGCGCCAGCAGCCGAACCACCGACAGCTATGGCTACACCTTC. Translation: CASSRTTDSYGYTF.

The chain employs TRBV6-1 and TRBJ2-5, with 10 bases matching TRBD1. The CDR3 length is 14 residues. Germline V lookup: CDR1 MNHNS, CDR2 SASEGT. V dropped 2 bases and J dropped 5; count of bases not matched to a gene: 2. This CDR3 is CASSERTGGETQYF. The CDR3 DNA is TGTGCCAGCAGTGAAAGGACAGGGGGGGAGACCCAGTACTTC.